This T cell receptor (beta chain) was retrieved from a study of CD8 T cells in ankylosing spondylitis. For TCR beta, libraries came from quantitative 5'-RACE with molecular barcodes. TCRdb called the 5' RACE reads again in MiXCR, with one record for every CDR3 protein. The sample includes about 240,000 distinct CDR3 sequences, 7% to 10% of them seen just once. General study points: Some of the motif variants had earlier been found in reactive arthritis patients' fluid and blood. Relatively rare in peripheral blood, disease-linked clones were also CD8+. A TCR beta motif of eight highly homologous variants appeared characteristic of ankylosing spondylitis blood.

This clonotype was recorded once. The antigen is not known. Germline and junction disagree at one end, which may indicate a read error. CDR3 size: 16 residues. Germline CDR1 is SEHNR and CDR2 is FQNEAQ (reference sequence). The material sequenced was blood, either unsorted or a sorted T cell fraction (not recorded which). This chain joins TRBV7-9 and TRBJ2-1; D might be TRBD2 (6 bases). This TCR derives from a female donor with ankylosing spondylitis or in good health (not recorded which). CDR3 residues: CAISLAIGRAYNEQFF. The CDR3 DNA follows: TGTGCCATCAGCTTAGCAATCGGGAGAGCCTACAATGAGCAGTTCTTC.